This T cell receptor (beta chain) was recovered during a study of technical replicates of blood from several donors. Clones were sequenced by immunoSEQ multiplex PCR, and TCRdb holds only the in-frame ones, with some missing. The table records just under 85,000 clones, approximately 94% of them present only once. CDR3 size: 16 residues. The trim removed 6 bases at V and 8 bases at J, leaving 13 bases unmatched. CDR1 is MNHEY, CDR2 SMNVEV, per germline (reference sequence). The sequencing sample was made of T cells isolated from PBMCs. The sequence was collected from a human donor in good health. This chain uses TRBV27 with TRBJ1-2; 12 bases match TRBD1. For the CDR3, the DNA is TGTGCCAGCAGGCGTCTGGCGGGACAGGGGGCTGTAGGCTACACCTTC. Amino acids: CASRRLAGQGAVGYTF.